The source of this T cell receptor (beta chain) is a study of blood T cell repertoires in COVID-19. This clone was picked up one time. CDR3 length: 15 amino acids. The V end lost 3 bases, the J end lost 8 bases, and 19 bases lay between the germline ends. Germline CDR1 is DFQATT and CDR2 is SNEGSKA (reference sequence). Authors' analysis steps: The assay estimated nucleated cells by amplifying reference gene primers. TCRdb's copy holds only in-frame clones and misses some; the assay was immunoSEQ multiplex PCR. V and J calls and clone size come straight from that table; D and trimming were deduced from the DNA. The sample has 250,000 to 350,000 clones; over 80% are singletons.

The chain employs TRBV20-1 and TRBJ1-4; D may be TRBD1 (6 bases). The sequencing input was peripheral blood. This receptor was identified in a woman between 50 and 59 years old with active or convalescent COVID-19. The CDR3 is CSASPGAISVEKLFF. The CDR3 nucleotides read TGCAGTGCTAGTCCAGGGGCCATATCGGTCGAAAAACTGTTTTTT.